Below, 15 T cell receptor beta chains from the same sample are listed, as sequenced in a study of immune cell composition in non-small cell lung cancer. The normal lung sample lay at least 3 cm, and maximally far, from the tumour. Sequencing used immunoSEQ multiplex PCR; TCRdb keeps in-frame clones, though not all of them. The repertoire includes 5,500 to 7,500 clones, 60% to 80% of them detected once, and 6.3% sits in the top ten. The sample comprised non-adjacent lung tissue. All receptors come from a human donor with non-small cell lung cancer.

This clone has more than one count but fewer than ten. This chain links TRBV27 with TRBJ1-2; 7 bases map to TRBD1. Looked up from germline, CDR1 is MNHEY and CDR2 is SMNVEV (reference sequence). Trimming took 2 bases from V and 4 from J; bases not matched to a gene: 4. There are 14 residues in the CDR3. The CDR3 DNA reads TGTGCCAGCAGTTTACGGGACAGTTCCTATGGCTACACCTTC. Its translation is CASSLRDSSYGYTF.

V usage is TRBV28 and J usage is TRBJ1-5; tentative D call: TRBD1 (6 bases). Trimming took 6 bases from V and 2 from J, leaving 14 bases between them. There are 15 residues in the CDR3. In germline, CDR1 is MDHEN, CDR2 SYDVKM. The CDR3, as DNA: TGTGCCAGCAGCCGCCGGGGGGCGGGCAATCAGCCCCAGCATTTT. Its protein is CASSRRGAGNQPQHF.

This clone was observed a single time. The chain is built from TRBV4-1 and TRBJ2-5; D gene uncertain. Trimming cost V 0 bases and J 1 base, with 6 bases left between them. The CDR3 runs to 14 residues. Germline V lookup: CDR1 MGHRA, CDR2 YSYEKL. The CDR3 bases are TGCGCCAGCAGCCAAGATGGCCTCCAAGAGACCCAGTACTTC. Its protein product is CASSQDGLQETQYF.

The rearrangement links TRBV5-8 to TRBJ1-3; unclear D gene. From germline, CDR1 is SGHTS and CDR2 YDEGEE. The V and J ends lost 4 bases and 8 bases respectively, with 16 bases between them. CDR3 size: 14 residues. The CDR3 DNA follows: TGTGCCAGCAGCCTGAGCGGGATACGGGACACCATATATTTT. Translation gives CASSLSGIRDTIYF.

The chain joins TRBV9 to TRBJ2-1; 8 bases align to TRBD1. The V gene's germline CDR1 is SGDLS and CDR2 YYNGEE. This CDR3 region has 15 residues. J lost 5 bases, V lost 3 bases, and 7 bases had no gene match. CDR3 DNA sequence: TGTGCCAGCAGCGGCCTCGGGACAGGACACAATGAGCAGTTCTTC. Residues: CASSGLGTGHNEQFF.

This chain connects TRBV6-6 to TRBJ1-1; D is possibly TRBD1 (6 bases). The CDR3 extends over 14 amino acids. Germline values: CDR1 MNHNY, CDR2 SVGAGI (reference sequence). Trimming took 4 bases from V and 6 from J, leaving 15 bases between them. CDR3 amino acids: CASSSTSGTSEAFF. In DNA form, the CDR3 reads TGTGCCAGCAGTTCCACTTCCGGGACATCTGAAGCTTTCTTT.

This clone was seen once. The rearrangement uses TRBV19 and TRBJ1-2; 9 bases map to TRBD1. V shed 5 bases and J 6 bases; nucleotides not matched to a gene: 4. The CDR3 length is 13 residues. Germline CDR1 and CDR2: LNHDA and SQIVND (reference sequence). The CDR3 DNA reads TGTGCCAGTAGTCCGACAGGGGGAAATGGCTACACCTTC. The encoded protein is CASSPTGGNGYTF.

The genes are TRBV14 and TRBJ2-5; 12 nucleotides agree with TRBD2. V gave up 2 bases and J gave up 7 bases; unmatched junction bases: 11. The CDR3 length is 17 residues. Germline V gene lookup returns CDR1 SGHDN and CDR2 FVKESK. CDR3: CASSQSAASGRAATQYF. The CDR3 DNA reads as TGTGCCAGCAGCCAATCCGCGGCTAGCGGGAGGGCCGCGACCCAGTACTTC. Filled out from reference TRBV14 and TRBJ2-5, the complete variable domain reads EAGVTQFPSHSVIEKGQTVTLRCDPISGHDNLYWYRRVMGKEIKFLLHFVKESKQDESGMPNNRFLAERTGGTYSTLKVQPAELEDSGVYFCASSQSAASGRAATQYFGPGTRLLVL.

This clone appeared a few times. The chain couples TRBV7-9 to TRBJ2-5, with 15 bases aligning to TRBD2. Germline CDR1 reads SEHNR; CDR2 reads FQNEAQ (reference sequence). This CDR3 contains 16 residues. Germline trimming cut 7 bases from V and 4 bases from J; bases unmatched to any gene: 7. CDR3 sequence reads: CASTKRGLAGGETQYF. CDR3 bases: TGTGCCAGCACCAAAAGGGGACTAGCGGGAGGAGAGACCCAGTACTTC.

The DNA for the CDR3 is TGTGCCAGCAGGGCGACAGGGCGCAATCAGCCCCAGCATTTT. Translating gives CASRATGRNQPQHF. The chain employs TRBV7-2 and TRBJ1-5; 7 nucleotides match TRBD1. J was trimmed by 2 bases and V by 6 bases; bases with no gene match: 4. CDR1 is SGHTA, CDR2 FQGNSA, per germline. The CDR3 sequence is 14 residues long.

The CDR3 reads CASSDTSGLSYNEQFF. In nucleotides, the CDR3 is TGTGCCAGCAGCGACACTAGCGGGCTATCCTACAATGAGCAGTTCTTC. The chain combines TRBV9 with TRBJ2-1; 9 nucleotides agree with TRBD2. The V gene's germline CDR1 is SGDLS and CDR2 YYNGEE. The CDR3 totals 16 residues. Trimming took 3 bases from V and 1 from J; bases not matched to a gene: 5.

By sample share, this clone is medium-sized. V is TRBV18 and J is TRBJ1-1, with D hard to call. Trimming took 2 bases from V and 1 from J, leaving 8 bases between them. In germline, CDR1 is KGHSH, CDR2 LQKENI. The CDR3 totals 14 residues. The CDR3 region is CASSPISGNTEAFF. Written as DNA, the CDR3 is TGTGCCAGCTCACCAATTTCGGGGAACACTGAAGCTTTCTTT.

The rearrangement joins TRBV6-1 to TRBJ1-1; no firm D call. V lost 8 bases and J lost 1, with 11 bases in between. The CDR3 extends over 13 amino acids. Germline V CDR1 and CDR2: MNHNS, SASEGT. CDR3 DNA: TGTGCCAGCTTTAGATCCGCGAACACTGAAGCTTTCTTT. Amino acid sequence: CASFRSANTEAFF.

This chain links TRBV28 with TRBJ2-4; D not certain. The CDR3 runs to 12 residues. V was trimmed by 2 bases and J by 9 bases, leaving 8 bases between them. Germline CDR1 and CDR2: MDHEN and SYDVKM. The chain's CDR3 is CASSLGRGIQYF. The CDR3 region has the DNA TGTGCCAGCAGTTTAGGCAGAGGCATTCAGTACTTC.

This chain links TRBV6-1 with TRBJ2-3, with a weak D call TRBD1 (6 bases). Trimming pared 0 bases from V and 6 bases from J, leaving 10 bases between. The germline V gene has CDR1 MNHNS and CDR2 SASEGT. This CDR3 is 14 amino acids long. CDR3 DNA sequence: TGTGCCAGCAGTGAAGCGCCAGGGGTTGATACGCAGTATTTT. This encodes CASSEAPGVDTQYF.